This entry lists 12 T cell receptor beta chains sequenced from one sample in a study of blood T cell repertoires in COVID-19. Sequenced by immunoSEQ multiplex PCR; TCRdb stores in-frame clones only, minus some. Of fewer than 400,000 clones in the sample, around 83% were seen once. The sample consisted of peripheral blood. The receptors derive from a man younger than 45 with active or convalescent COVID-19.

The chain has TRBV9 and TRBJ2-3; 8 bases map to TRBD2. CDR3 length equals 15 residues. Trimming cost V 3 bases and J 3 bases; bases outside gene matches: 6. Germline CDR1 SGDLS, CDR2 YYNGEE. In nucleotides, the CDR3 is TGTGCCAGCAGCGCAAGCGGGAGTGGAACAGATACGCAGTATTTT. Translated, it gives CASSASGSGTDTQYF.

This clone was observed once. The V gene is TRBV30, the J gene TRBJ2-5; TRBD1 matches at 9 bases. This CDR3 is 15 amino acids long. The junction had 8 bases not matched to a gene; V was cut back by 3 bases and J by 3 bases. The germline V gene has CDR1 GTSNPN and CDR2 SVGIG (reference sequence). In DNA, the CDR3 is TGTGCCTGGAGCGGGACAGGGAAGGGAGAAGAGACCCAGTACTTC. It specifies CAWSGTGKGEETQYF.

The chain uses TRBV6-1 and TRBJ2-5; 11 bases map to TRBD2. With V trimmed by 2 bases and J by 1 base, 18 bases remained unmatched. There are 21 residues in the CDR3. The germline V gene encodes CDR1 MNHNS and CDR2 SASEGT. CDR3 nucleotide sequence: TGTGCCAGCAGTGAAAAGCAGGAGGGCCTAGCGGGGGGTATATCCCAAGAGACCCAGTACTTC. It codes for CASSEKQEGLAGGISQETQYF.

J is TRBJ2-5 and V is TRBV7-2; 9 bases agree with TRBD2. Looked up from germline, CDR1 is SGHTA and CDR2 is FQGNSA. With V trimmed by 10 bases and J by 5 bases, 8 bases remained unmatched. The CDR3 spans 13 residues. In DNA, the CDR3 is TGTGCCAAGACTAGCGGCTGGGGGGAGACCCAGTACTTC. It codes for CAKTSGWGETQYF.

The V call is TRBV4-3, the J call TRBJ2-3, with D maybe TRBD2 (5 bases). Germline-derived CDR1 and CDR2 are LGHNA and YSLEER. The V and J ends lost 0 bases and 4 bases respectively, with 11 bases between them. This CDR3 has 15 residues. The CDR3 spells CASSQERTFSDTQYF. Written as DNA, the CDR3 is TGCGCCAGCAGCCAAGAAAGGACTTTCTCAGATACGCAGTATTTT.

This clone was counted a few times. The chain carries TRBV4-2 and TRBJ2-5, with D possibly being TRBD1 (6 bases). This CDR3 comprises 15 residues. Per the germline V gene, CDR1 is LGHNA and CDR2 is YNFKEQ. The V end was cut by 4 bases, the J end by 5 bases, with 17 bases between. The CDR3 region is CASSLQTGRAETQYF. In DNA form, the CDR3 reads TGTGCCAGCAGCCTCCAGACAGGCCGAGCCGAGACCCAGTACTTC.

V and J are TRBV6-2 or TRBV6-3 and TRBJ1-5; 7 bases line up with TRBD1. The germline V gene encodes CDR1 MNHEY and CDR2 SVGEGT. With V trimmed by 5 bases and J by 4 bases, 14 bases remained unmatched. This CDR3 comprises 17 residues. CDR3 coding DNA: TGTGCCAGCAGTCCGCGACAGGGTTGGGGCCTGAATCAGCCCCAGCATTTT. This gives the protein CASSPRQGWGLNQPQHF.

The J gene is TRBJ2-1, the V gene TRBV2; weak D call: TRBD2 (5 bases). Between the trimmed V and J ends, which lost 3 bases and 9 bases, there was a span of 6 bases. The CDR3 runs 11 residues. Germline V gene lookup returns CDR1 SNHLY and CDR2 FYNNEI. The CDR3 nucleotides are TGTGCCAGCAGTGATCGGGGTGAGCAGTTCTTC. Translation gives CASSDRGEQFF.

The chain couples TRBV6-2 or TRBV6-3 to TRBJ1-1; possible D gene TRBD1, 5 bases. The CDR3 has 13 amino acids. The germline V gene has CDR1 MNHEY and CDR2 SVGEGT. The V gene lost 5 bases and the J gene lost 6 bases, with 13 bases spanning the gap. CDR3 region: CASSLGATAEAFF. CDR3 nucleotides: TGTGCCAGCAGTCTAGGGGCCACGGCTGAAGCTTTCTTT.

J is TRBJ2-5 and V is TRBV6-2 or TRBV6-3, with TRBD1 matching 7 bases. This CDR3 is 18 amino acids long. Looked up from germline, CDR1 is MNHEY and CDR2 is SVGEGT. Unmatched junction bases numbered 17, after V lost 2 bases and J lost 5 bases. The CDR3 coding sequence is TGTGCCAGCAGTTACCCAAGCCGGGACAGACCAATGGGGGAGACCCAGTACTTC. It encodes CASSYPSRDRPMGETQYF.

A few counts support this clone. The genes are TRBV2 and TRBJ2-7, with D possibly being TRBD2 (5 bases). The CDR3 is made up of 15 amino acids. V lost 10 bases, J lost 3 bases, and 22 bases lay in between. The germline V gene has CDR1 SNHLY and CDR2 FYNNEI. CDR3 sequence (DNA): TGTGCCAAACCATACGGGGTAACGGTCGTCTACGAGCAGTACTTC. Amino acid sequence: CAKPYGVTVVYEQYF.

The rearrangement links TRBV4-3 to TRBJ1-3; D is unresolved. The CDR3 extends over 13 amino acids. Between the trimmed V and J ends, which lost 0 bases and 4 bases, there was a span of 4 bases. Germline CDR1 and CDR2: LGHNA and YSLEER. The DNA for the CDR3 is TGCGCCAGCAGCCAAGATTCGGGAAACACCATATATTTT. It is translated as CASSQDSGNTIYF.